The next 18 T cell receptor beta chains were all read from a single sample in a study of lymphopenia after photon versus proton radiotherapy. This table comes from immunoSEQ multiplex PCR, and its TCRdb copy is limited to in-frame clones, with some not included. The table has over 20,000 clones, 83% seen once. The source was peripheral blood, collected from a patient treated with photon-based radiotherapy. The receptors were gathered from a woman in her forties or fifties with pancreatic cancer.

CDR3 bases: TGTGCCAGCAGCGGGGACATCTCCTACAATGAGCAGTTCTTC. Its translation: CASSGDISYNEQFF. The chain recombines TRBV9 with TRBJ2-1, with a tentative D call TRBD1 (6 bases). This CDR3 is 14 amino acids long. The V and J ends lost 3 bases and 0 bases respectively, with 7 bases between them. The germline gives CDR1 SGDLS, CDR2 YYNGEE.

This clone came up a few times. The V gene is TRBV30, the J gene TRBJ1-2, with D possibly being TRBD1 (6 bases). There are 15 residues in the CDR3. V was shortened by 0 bases and J by 1 base, with 12 bases between the two germline ends. The germline CDR1 and CDR2 sequences are GTSNPN and SVGIG (reference sequence). CDR3 sequence: CAWSVGGVGNYGYTF. The CDR3 nucleotides read TGTGCCTGGAGTGTAGGGGGGGTTGGTAACTATGGCTACACCTTC. Based on the CDR3 plus reference TRBV30 and TRBJ1-2, the full variable domain is SQTIHQWPATLVQPVGSPLSLECTVEGTSNPNLYWYRQAAGRGLQLLFYSVGIGQISSEVPQNLSASRPQDRQFILSSKKLLLSDSGFYLCAWSVGGVGNYGYTFGSGTRLTVV.

The chain uses TRBV4-3 and TRBJ2-3; the D call may be TRBD1 or TRBD2 (5 bases each). V gave up 1 base and J gave up 2 bases, with 10 bases separating them. Germline CDR1 is LGHNA and CDR2 is YSLEER. This CDR3 contains 15 residues. The CDR3 reads CASSQGDGDTDTQYF. DNA for the CDR3: TGCGCCAGCAGCCAAGGGGACGGGGACACAGATACGCAGTATTTT.

V is TRBV2 and J is TRBJ2-7; a possible D gene is TRBD1 (6 bases). CDR1 is SNHLY, CDR2 FYNNEI, per germline. Trimming took off 2 bases at V and 1 base at J, with 9 bases between the two ends. CDR3 size: 14 residues. The CDR3 is CASSEQGRSYEQYF. The CDR3 DNA reads TGTGCCAGCAGTGAACAGGGGAGATCCTACGAGCAGTACTTC.

As concerns this clone: The sample has other DNA sequences that encode this CDR3 too. The chain has TRBV27 and TRBJ1-5, with D perhaps TRBD1 (5 bases). This CDR3 contains 15 residues. Between the trimmed V and J ends, which lost 2 bases and 1 base, there was a span of 9 bases. From germline, CDR1 is MNHEY and CDR2 SMNVEV (reference sequence). Here the CDR3 reads CASSLGGGSNQPQHF. CDR3 DNA: TGTGCCAGCAGTTTAGGCGGGGGGAGCAATCAGCCCCAGCATTTT.

The chain uses TRBV6-4 and TRBJ2-2, with D possibly matching TRBD2 (6 bases). The V gene's germline CDR1 is MRHNA and CDR2 SNTAGT. The CDR3 runs 14 residues. Trimming pared 8 bases from V and 2 bases from J, leaving 12 bases between. CDR3 in DNA: TGTGCCAGCGGACGGGAGATAAACACCGGGGAGCTGTTTTTT. Protein product: CASGREINTGELFF.

The rearrangement uses TRBV5-6 and TRBJ1-4; TRBD1 aligns across 8 bases. The CDR3 contains 17 residues. CDR1 and CDR2 from the germline V gene are SGHDT and YYEEEE. Trimming at V came to 1 base and at J to 0 bases, leaving 5 bases not matched to a gene. The DNA of the CDR3 is TGTGCCAGCAGCTTGTGGGACAGGAGGTCAACTAATGAAAAACTGTTTTTT. It encodes CASSLWDRRSTNEKLFF.

V usage is TRBV7-2 and J usage is TRBJ2-5; D possibly corresponds to TRBD1 (6 bases). V lost 0 bases and J lost 9, with 8 bases in between. This CDR3 spans 12 amino acids. The germline V gene has CDR1 SGHTA and CDR2 FQGNSA. In nucleotides, the CDR3 is TGTGCCAGCAGCTTAGCCCCAGGGGCCCAGTACTTC. Residues: CASSLAPGAQYF.

This rearrangement joins TRBV5-1 to TRBJ2-2; D unresolved. Per the germline V gene, CDR1 is SGHRS and CDR2 is YFSETQ. Between the trimmed V and J ends, which lost 2 bases and 2 bases, there was a span of 1 base. This CDR3 comprises 12 residues. The CDR3 nucleotides read TGCGCCAGCAGCTTTAACACCGGGGAGCTGTTTTTT. Its translation is CASSFNTGELFF.

The genes are TRBV6-5 and TRBJ2-7, with TRBD1 matching over 7 bases. CDR3 size: 15 residues. Germline V gives CDR1 MNHEY, CDR2 SVGAGI. Germline trimming cut 3 bases from V and 0 bases from J; bases unmatched to any gene: 5. CDR3 protein: CASSYSGGHSYEQYF. As DNA, the CDR3 is TGTGCCAGCAGTTATTCAGGGGGTCACTCCTACGAGCAGTACTTC.

The gene calls are TRBV28 and TRBJ2-1; D is perhaps TRBD1 (5 bases). The CDR3 consists of 12 residues. Trimming took 2 bases from V and 10 from J, leaving 9 bases between them. CDR1 and CDR2 from the germline V gene are MDHEN and SYDVKM. CDR3 in DNA: TGTGCCAGCAGTTTAGCGGACACGGAGCAGTTCTTC. It is translated as CASSLADTEQFF.

The V call is TRBV19, the J call TRBJ2-7; TRBD2 matches 7 bases. From germline, CDR1 is LNHDA and CDR2 SQIVND (reference sequence). The V gene end was trimmed by 1 base and the J gene end by 5 bases; junction bases not matched to a gene: 8. This CDR3 has 15 residues. In nucleotides, the CDR3 is TGTGCCAGTAGTATAGGCGGCGGGAGACCCAACGAGCAGTACTTC. Its translation is CASSIGGGRPNEQYF.

This clone has a handful of counts. The rearrangement joins TRBV18 to TRBJ2-5, with 12 bases lining up with TRBD2. Trimming at V came to 6 bases and at J to 1 base, leaving 3 bases not matched to a gene. The CDR3 covers 15 residues. Germline V gene lookup returns CDR1 KGHSH and CDR2 LQKENI. The CDR3 bases are TGTGCCAGCTCGCCTAGCGGGAGGGCCCAAGAGACCCAGTACTTC. It encodes CASSPSGRAQETQYF.

The chain is built from TRBV7-2 and TRBJ2-2; no clear D. Germline V gene lookup returns CDR1 SGHTA and CDR2 FQGNSA. The V end was cut by 1 base, the J end by 11 bases, with 11 bases between. The CDR3 runs 13 residues. Here the CDR3 DNA reads TGTGCCAGCAGCTTAGGGGTAGCTCGAGAGCTGTTTTTT. It yields the protein CASSLGVARELFF.

The count of this clone is one. The chain links TRBV10-3 to TRBJ1-2; tentative D call: TRBD1 (5 bases). The CDR3 runs to 13 residues. Trimming cost V 4 bases and J 2 bases, with 8 bases left between them. The germline V gene encodes CDR1 ENHRY and CDR2 SYGVKD. DNA of the CDR3: TGTGCCATCAGTGGGGCAGGGAACTATGGCTACACCTTC. Translation gives CAISGAGNYGYTF.

V usage is TRBV29-1 and J usage is TRBJ2-3; perhaps TRBD2 as D (6 bases). The V end was cut by 2 bases, the J end by 6 bases, with 18 bases between. CDR1 is SQVTM and CDR2 is ANQGSEA in the germline V gene. The CDR3 has 15 amino acids. The CDR3 DNA follows: TGCAGCGTTGAACCCCTCGCGGTTGGAGGGGATACGCAGTATTTT. Protein product: CSVEPLAVGGDTQYF.

The chain uses TRBV29-1 and TRBJ2-2, with D tentatively TRBD1 or TRBD2 (5 bases each). Per the germline V gene, CDR1 is SQVTM and CDR2 is ANQGSEA. The germline V and J ends were trimmed by 7 bases and 11 bases, with 26 bases remaining between them. The CDR3 is made up of 15 amino acids. This CDR3 is CSAAKGTAGVGELFF. The CDR3 DNA follows: TGCAGCGCGGCAAAAGGGACGGCTGGCGTAGGAGAGCTGTTTTTT.

This rearrangement joins TRBV2 to TRBJ1-2; D gene ambiguous. The CDR3 covers 12 residues. Per germline, CDR1 SNHLY and CDR2 FYNNEI. Trimming took off 7 bases at V and 2 bases at J, with 8 bases between the two ends. The CDR3 sequence: CASNVGNYGYTF. The CDR3, as DNA: TGTGCCAGCAACGTGGGAAACTATGGCTACACCTTC.